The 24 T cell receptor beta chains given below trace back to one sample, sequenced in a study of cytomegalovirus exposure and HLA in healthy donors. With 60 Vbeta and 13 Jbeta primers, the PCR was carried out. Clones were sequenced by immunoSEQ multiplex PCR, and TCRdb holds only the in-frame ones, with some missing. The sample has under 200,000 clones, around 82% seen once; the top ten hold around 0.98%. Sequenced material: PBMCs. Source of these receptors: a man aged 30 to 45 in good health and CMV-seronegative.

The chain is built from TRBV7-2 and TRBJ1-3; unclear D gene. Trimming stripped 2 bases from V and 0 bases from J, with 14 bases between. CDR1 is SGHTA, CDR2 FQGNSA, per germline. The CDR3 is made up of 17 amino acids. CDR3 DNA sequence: TGTGCCAGCAGCTTATACGGCACAGTTCTCTCTGGAAACACCATATATTTT. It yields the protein CASSLYGTVLSGNTIYF.

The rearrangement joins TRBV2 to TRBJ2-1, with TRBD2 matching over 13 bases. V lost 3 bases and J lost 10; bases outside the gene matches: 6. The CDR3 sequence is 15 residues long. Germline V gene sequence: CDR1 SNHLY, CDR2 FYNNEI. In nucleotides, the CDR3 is TGTGCCAGCAGTGACGGACTAGCGGGGGTTGACGAGCAGTTCTTC. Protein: CASSDGLAGVDEQFF.

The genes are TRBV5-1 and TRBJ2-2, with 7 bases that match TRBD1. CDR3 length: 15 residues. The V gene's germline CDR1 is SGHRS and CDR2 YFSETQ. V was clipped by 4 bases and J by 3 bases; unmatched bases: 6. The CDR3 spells CASSRPGGDTGELFF. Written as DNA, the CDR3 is TGCGCCAGCAGCCGGCCAGGGGGTGACACCGGGGAGCTGTTTTTT.

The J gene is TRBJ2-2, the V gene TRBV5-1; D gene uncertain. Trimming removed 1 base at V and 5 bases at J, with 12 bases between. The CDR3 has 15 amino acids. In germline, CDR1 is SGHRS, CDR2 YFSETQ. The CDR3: CASSLFEARTGELFF. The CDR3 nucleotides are TGCGCCAGCAGCTTGTTCGAGGCTCGAACCGGGGAGCTGTTTTTT. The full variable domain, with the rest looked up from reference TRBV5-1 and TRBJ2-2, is KAGVTQTPRYLIKTRGQQVTLSCSPISGHRSVSWYQQTPGQGLQFLFEYFSETQRNKGNFPGRFSGRQFSNSRSEMNVSTLELGDSALYLCASSLFEARTGELFFGEGSRLTVL.

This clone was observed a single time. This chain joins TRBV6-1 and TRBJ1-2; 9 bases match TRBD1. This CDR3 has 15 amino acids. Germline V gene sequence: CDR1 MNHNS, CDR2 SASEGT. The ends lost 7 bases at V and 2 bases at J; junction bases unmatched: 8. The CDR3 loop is CASNSGQGLNYGYTF. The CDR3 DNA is TGTGCCAGCAACTCGGGACAGGGCCTGAACTATGGCTACACCTTC.

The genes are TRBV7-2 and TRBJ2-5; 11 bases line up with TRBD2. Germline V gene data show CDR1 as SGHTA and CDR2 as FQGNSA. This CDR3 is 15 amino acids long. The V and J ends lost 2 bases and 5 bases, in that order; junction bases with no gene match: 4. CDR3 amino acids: CASSLTSGSGETQYF. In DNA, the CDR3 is TGTGCCAGCAGCTTAACTAGCGGGAGTGGGGAGACCCAGTACTTC.

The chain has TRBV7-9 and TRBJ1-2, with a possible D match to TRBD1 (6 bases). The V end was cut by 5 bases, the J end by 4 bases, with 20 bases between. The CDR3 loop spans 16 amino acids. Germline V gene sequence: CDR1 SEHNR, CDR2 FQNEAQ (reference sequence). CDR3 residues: CASSPQGAGVGYGYTF. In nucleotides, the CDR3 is TGTGCCAGCAGCCCGCAAGGGGCAGGGGTAGGCTATGGCTACACCTTC.

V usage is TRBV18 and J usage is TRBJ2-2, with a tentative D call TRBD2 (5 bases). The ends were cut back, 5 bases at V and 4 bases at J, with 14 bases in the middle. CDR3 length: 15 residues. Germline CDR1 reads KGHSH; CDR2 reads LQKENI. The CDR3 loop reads CASSFERGSTGELFF. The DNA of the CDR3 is TGTGCCAGCTCATTCGAGAGAGGGTCCACCGGGGAGCTGTTTTTT.

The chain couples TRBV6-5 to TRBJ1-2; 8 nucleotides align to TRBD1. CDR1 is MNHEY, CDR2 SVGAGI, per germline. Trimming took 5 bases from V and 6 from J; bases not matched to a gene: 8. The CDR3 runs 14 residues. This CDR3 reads CASSETGERDGYTF. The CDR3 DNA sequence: TGTGCCAGCAGTGAGACAGGGGAGCGCGATGGCTACACCTTC.

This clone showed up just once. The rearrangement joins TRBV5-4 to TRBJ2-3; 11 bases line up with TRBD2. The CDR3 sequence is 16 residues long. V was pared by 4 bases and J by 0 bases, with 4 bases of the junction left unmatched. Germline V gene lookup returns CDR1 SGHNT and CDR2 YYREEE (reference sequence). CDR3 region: CASSKGTSGSTDTQYF. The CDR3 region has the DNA TGTGCCAGCAGCAAAGGGACTAGCGGTAGCACAGATACGCAGTATTTT.

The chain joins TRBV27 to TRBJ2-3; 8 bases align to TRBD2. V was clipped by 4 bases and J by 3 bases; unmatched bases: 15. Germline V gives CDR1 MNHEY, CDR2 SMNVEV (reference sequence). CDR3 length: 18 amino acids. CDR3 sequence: CASSSPITSGWRTDTQYF. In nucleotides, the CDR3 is TGTGCCAGCAGTTCCCCCATCACTAGCGGTTGGAGGACAGATACGCAGTATTTT.

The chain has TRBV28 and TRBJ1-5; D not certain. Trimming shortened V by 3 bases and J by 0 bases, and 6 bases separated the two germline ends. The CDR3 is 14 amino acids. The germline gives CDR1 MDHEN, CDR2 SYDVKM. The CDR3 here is CASSFPFSNQPQHF. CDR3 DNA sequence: TGTGCCAGCAGTTTTCCTTTTAGCAATCAGCCCCAGCATTTT.

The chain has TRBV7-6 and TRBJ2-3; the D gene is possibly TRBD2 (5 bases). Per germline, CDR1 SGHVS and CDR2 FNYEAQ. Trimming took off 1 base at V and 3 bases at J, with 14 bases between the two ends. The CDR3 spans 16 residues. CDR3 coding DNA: TGTGCCAGCAGCTTAGGCGCACTAGTTCCGACAGATACGCAGTATTTT. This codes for CASSLGALVPTDTQYF.

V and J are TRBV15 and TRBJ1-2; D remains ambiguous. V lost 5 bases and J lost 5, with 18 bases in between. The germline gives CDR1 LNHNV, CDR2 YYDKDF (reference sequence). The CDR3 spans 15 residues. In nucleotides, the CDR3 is TGTGCCACCAGCCTAACCAAGGAGGGTCGGTATGGCTACACCTTC. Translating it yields CATSLTKEGRYGYTF.

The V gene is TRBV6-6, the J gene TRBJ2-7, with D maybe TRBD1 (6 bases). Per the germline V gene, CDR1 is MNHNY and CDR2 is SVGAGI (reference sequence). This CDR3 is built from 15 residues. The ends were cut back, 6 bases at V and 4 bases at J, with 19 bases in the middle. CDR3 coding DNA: TGTGCCAGCAGATTTGGGGACATCCCCTCGTACGAGCAGTACTTC. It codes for CASRFGDIPSYEQYF.

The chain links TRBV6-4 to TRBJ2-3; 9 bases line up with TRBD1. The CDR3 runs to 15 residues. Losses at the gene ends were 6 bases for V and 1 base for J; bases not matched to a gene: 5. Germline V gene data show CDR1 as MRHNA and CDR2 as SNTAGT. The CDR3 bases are TGTGCCAGCAGGGAACGGACAGGGGGCACAGATACGCAGTATTTT. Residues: CASRERTGGTDTQYF.

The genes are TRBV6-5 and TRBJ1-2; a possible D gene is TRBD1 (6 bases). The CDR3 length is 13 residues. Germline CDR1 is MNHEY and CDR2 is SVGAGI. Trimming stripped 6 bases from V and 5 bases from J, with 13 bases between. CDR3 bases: TGTGCCAGCAGCAAACAGGGCGATTATGGCTACACCTTC. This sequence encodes CASSKQGDYGYTF.

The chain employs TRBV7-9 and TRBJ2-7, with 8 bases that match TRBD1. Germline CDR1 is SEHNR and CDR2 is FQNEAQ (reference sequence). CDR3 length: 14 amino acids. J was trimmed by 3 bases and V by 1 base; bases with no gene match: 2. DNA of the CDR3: TGTGCCAGCAGCTTAGGGACAGGGCGCTACGAGCAGTACTTC. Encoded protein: CASSLGTGRYEQYF.

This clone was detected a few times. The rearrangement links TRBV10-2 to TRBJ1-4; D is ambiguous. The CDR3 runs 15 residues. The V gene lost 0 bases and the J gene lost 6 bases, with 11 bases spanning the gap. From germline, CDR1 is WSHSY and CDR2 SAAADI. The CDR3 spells CASSESGARDEKLFF. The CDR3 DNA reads TGCGCCAGCAGTGAGTCGGGAGCCCGCGATGAAAAACTGTTTTTT.

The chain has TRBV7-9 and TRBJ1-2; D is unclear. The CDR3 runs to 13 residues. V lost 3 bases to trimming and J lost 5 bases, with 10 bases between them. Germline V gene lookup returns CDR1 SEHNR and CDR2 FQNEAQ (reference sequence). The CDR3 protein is CASSFLSGYGYTF. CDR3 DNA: TGTGCCAGCAGCTTCCTGTCGGGGTATGGCTACACCTTC.

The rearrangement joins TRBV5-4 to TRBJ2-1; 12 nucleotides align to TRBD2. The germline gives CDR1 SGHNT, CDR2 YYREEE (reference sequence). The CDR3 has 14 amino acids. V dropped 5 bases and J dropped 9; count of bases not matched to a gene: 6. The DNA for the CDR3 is TGTGCCAGCAGGCTGACTAGCGGGAGTCGTGAGCAGTTCTTC. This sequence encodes CASRLTSGSREQFF.

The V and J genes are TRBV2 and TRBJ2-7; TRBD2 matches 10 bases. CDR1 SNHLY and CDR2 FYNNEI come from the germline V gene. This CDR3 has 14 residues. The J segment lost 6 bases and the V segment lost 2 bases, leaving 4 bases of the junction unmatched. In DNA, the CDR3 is TGTGCCAGCAGTGAATGGCTAGCGGGAGCCGAGCAGTACTTC. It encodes CASSEWLAGAEQYF.

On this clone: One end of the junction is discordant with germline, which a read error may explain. The CDR3 reads CASSLSSRGRMVEAFF. The CDR3 region has the DNA TGTGCCAGCAGTCTATCGAGCAGGGGGCGGATGGTTGAAGCTTTCTTT. This rearrangement joins TRBV27 to TRBJ1-1, with 8 bases that match TRBD1. Germline V CDR1 and CDR2: MNHEY, SMNVEV (reference sequence). This CDR3 has 16 residues.

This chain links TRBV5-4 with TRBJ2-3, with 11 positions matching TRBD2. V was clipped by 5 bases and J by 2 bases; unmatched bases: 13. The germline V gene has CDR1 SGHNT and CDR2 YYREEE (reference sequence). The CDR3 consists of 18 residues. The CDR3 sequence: CASSFMLLGLADTDTQYF. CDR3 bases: TGTGCCAGCAGTTTCATGCTACTGGGACTAGCGGACACAGATACGCAGTATTTT.